The present TCR beta chain was sequenced within a study of beta chain features in type 1 diabetes. About this clone itself: Its antigen is undetermined.

Findings of the study overall: Type 1 diabetes patients had TCRB CDR3s that were shorter (moderately but significantly so) in all four CD4+ subsets.

This CDR3 is 11 amino acids long. V lost 1 base to trimming and J lost 6 bases, with 4 bases between them. CDR1 LGHNA and CDR2 YSLEER come from the germline V gene. The whole isolated RNA underwent reverse transcription, so sequencing captured expressed TCRB transcripts. Sequencing used immunoSEQ multiplex PCR; TCRdb keeps in-frame clones, though not all of them. Among around 710,000 clones listed, roughly an eighth were seen once. Sequencing was carried out using naive CD4+ T cells from blood. This chain joins TRBV4-3 and TRBJ2-7; D uncertain. The origin of this receptor is a man aged 25-45 years with type 1 diabetes. The CDR3 nucleotides read TGCGCCAGCAGCCAAGGATTCGAGCAGTACTTC. This encodes CASSQGFEQYF.